This T cell receptor (beta chain) was sequenced during a study of OX40 agonist ivuxolimab in advanced cancers. Study at large: All patients had ivuxolimab intravenously every 2 weeks at 0.01 to 10 mg/kg. Three patients showed partial responses: one hepatocellular carcinoma and two cutaneous melanoma cases.

The ends were cut back, 0 bases at V and 4 bases at J, with 12 bases in the middle. The germline CDR1 and CDR2 sequences are LNHDA and SQIVND (reference sequence). This CDR3 spans 15 amino acids. For this clone: Its antigen is currently unknown.

Overall study results and limits: Doses of 0.1 to 3.0 mg/kg were accompanied by clonal expansion of CD4+ and CD8+ blood T cells by week 6.

Libraries were prepared by immunoSEQ multiplex PCR; TCRdb keeps only in-frame clonotypes and omits some of them. Among roughly 30,000 clones listed, around 85% were seen once. The source of this sequence is an adult with an advanced solid tumor such as melanoma, head and neck, liver or kidney cancer. The starting material was CD4+ or CD8+ T cells sorted from blood, obtained in a trial of the OX40 agonist ivuxolimab. The rearrangement joins TRBV19 to TRBJ1-2, with a possible D match to TRBD1 (5 bases). CDR3 DNA: TGTGCCAGTAGTATAGATCCAGGGTGGATCTATGGCTACACCTTC. Residues: CASSIDPGWIYGYTF.